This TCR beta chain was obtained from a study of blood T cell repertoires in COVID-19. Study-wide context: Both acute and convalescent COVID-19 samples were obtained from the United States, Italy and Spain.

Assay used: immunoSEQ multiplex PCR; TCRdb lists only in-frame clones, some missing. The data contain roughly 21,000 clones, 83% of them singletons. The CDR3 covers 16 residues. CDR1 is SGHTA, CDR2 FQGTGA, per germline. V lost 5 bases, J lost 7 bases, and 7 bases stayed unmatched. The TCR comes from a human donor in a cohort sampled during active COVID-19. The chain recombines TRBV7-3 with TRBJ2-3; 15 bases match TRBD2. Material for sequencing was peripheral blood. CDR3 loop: CASSLGLAGGLNTQYF. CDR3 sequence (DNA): TGTGCCAGCAGCCTCGGACTAGCGGGGGGGCTGAATACGCAGTATTTT.